This passage covers 31 T cell receptor beta chains from one sample sequenced in a study of CD4+ T cells in melanoma. Method: immunoSEQ multiplex PCR; TCRdb's copy keeps in-frame clones and lacks some. This sample has roughly 12,000 clones; roughly three quarters occur once, and the top ten carry roughly 9.7%. The sample was cells from a culture (not recorded whether cultured in vitro). The receptors shown here come from a human donor with melanoma.

This clone occurred a few times. The chain carries TRBV6-1 and TRBJ1-2, with D hard to call. V gave up 4 bases and J gave up 7 bases, with 13 bases separating them. There are 13 residues in the CDR3. The germline gives CDR1 MNHNS, CDR2 SASEGT. The CDR3 region has the DNA TGTGCCAGCAGTGGGCTGATGGGAGGTGGCTACACCTTC. This sequence encodes CASSGLMGGGYTF.

The rearrangement uses TRBV5-1 and TRBJ1-1; 9 bases align to TRBD1. This CDR3 spans 14 amino acids. The germline V gene has CDR1 SGHRS and CDR2 YFSETQ. The trim removed 4 bases at V and 2 bases at J, leaving 3 bases unmatched. For the CDR3, the DNA is TGCGCCAGCAGCGGGACAGGGAGAAACACTGAAGCTTTCTTT. Its protein product is CASSGTGRNTEAFF. Filled out from reference TRBV5-1 and TRBJ1-1, the complete variable domain reads KAGVTQTPRYLIKTRGQQVTLSCSPISGHRSVSWYQQTPGQGLQFLFEYFSETQRNKGNFPGRFSGRQFSNSRSEMNVSTLELGDSALYLCASSGTGRNTEAFFGQGTRLTVV.

The chain has TRBV21-1 and TRBJ2-7; the table names TRBD2, a call not compared with the DNA. TRBV21-1 is a known pseudogene. CDR3 length: 8 residues. The CDR3 DNA reads TGTGCCGCGTCCGAGCAGTACTTC. Encoded protein: CAASEQYF.

This rearrangement joins TRBV7-2 to TRBJ2-1; 8 positions agree with TRBD2. Germline trimming cut 2 bases from V and 10 bases from J; bases unmatched to any gene: 10. This CDR3 has 15 amino acids. The germline V gene has CDR1 SGHTA and CDR2 FQGNSA. CDR3 nucleotides: TGTGCCAGCAGCTTAAGGTTAGCGGGGTCACAGGAGCAGTTCTTC. This encodes CASSLRLAGSQEQFF.

The rearrangement links TRBV2 to TRBJ2-5; 11 positions agree with TRBD2. With V trimmed by 2 bases and J by 0 bases, 8 bases remained unmatched. The CDR3 consists of 18 residues. Germline assignment: CDR1 SNHLY and CDR2 FYNNEI. CDR3 in DNA: TGTGCCAGCAGTGAATGGGTTAGCGGGGGGGCATACCAAGAGACCCAGTACTTC. Translating gives CASSEWVSGGAYQETQYF. Full variable domain (rest looked up from reference TRBV2 and TRBJ2-5): EPEVTQTPSHQVTQMGQEVILRCVPISNHLYFYWYRQILGQKVEFLVSFYNNEISEKSEIFDDQFSVERPDGSNFTLKIRSTKLEDSAMYFCASSEWVSGGAYQETQYFGPGTRLLVL.

The V gene is TRBV29-1, the J gene TRBJ1-1; D is unclear. Germline loops: CDR1 SQVTM, CDR2 ANQGSEA. With 6 bases removed from V and 1 base from J, the gap between germline ends came to 12 bases. CDR3 length equals 13 residues. In DNA form, the CDR3 reads TGCAGCGTAAAACGGGCGGAGAACACTGAAGCTTTCTTT. The encoded protein is CSVKRAENTEAFF.

The chain carries TRBV19 and TRBJ2-5, with TRBD2 matching over 10 bases. The CDR3 has 14 residues. Germline V lookup: CDR1 LNHDA, CDR2 SQIVND (reference sequence). V shed 3 bases and J 5 bases; nucleotides not matched to a gene: 3. The CDR3 bases are TGTGCCAGTAGTATGCGACTAGCGGGCGAGACCCAGTACTTC. It yields the protein CASSMRLAGETQYF.

In DNA, the CDR3 is TGTGCCAGCAGCTTATTCTCCGGGACACCCAACACCGGGGAGCTGTTTTTT. Protein sequence: CASSLFSGTPNTGELFF. V usage is TRBV7-2 and J usage is TRBJ2-2, with TRBD1 as a possible D gene (6 bases). The CDR3 spans 17 residues. V shed 2 bases and J shed 2 bases, with 15 bases lying between them. From germline, CDR1 is SGHTA and CDR2 FQGNSA. The full variable domain, completed using reference TRBV7-2 and TRBJ2-2, is GAGVSQSPSNKVTEKGKDVELRCDPISGHTALYWYRQSLGQGLEFLIYFQGNSAPDKSGLPSDRFSAERTGGSVSTLTIQRTQQEDSAVYLCASSLFSGTPNTGELFFGEGSRLTVL.

The CDR3 DNA is TGTGCCAGTCTAAGGGGGGACCTGGGAAACACCATATATTTT. Its translation is CASLRGDLGNTIYF. This chain links TRBV28 with TRBJ1-3; D possibly corresponds to TRBD1 (6 bases). The CDR3 sequence is 14 residues long. The V end lost 9 bases, the J end lost 4 bases, and 16 bases lay between the germline ends. Germline V lookup: CDR1 MDHEN, CDR2 SYDVKM.

The CDR3 sequence is CASRAGQGAHNEQFF. CDR3 in DNA: TGCGCCAGCAGAGCGGGACAGGGGGCCCACAATGAGCAGTTCTTC. The chain carries TRBV5-1 and TRBJ2-1, with 12 nucleotides matching TRBD1. The CDR3 consists of 15 residues. J lost 5 bases, V lost 5 bases, and 5 bases had no gene match. Per the germline V gene, CDR1 is SGHRS and CDR2 is YFSETQ.

The chain is built from TRBV27 and TRBJ2-1; the D call may be TRBD1 or TRBD2 (5 bases each). The V end lost 6 bases, the J end lost 5 bases, and 14 bases lay between the germline ends. CDR1 is MNHEY and CDR2 is SMNVEV in the germline V gene (reference sequence). The CDR3 is 14 residues long. CDR3 amino acids: CASSPAWDHNEQFF. In DNA form, the CDR3 reads TGTGCCAGCAGCCCTGCCTGGGACCACAATGAGCAGTTCTTC.

The chain uses TRBV5-1 and TRBJ2-1; 7 nucleotides line up with TRBD2. This CDR3 has 16 residues. Germline lookup yields CDR1 SGHRS and CDR2 YFSETQ. J lost 5 bases, V lost 1 base, and 9 bases had no gene match. CDR3 residues: CASSLIPQRGNNEQFF. CDR3 DNA sequence: TGCGCCAGCAGCTTGATTCCCCAGCGGGGTAACAATGAGCAGTTCTTC.

This clone is deemed medium-sized. This chain uses TRBV9 with TRBJ2-3; 7 bases are shared with TRBD1. The CDR3 contains 16 residues. V was clipped by 4 bases and J by 0 bases; unmatched bases: 8. Germline V gene data show CDR1 as SGDLS and CDR2 as YYNGEE. CDR3 amino acids: CASSTRQGTSTDTQYF. The CDR3 coding sequence is TGTGCCAGCAGCACTCGACAGGGTACTAGCACAGATACGCAGTATTTT.

V usage is TRBV27 and J usage is TRBJ1-2; D is perhaps TRBD1 (6 bases). The V gene's germline CDR1 is MNHEY and CDR2 SMNVEV (reference sequence). Deletions cut 0 bases from V and 2 bases from J, with 13 bases between. This CDR3 comprises 16 residues. CDR3 in amino acids: CASSLSGAGYNYGYTF. DNA of the CDR3: TGTGCCAGCAGTTTATCGGGGGCAGGGTACAACTATGGCTACACCTTC.

CDR3 loop: CASSLNQNTEAFF. Written as DNA, the CDR3 is TGTGCCAGCAGCTTAAACCAAAACACTGAAGCTTTCTTT. This chain joins TRBV11-3 and TRBJ1-1, with D uncertain. The CDR3 has 13 residues. Germline V CDR1 and CDR2: SGHNT, YENEEA. Trimming removed 2 bases from V and 2 bases from J, with 6 bases in between.

The chain recombines TRBV6-5 with TRBJ2-5, with TRBD2 matching 7 bases. Per the germline V gene, CDR1 is MNHEY and CDR2 is SVGAGI. There are 14 residues in the CDR3. J gave up 4 bases and V 5 bases, and 7 bases lay outside the gene matches. Here the CDR3 reads CASSVSASGETQYF. The CDR3 region has the DNA TGTGCCAGCAGTGTTTCGGCTAGCGGAGAGACCCAGTACTTC.

The CDR3 region has the DNA TGTGCCAGCAGCCTCCGGTCGGCCAACGTCCTGACTTTC. Amino acid sequence: CASSLRSANVLTF. This sequence joins TRBV6-6 and TRBJ2-6; D is undetermined. Trimming removed 6 bases from V and 6 bases from J, with 9 bases in between. Germline CDR1 MNHNY, CDR2 SVGAGI (reference sequence). The CDR3 has 13 amino acids.

This clone was found a few times. The J gene is TRBJ2-1, the V gene TRBV5-1; D not resolved. The germline V gene has CDR1 SGHRS and CDR2 YFSETQ. The CDR3 consists of 12 residues. V lost 0 bases, J lost 7 bases, and 5 bases lay in between. In DNA, the CDR3 is TGCGCCAGCAGCTTGGTGCCTAATGAGCAGTTCTTC. Translating it yields CASSLVPNEQFF.

Only a few counts were recorded for this clone. For the CDR3, the DNA is TGTGCCAGCAGTCACTCTATCGGTCGGACAGGCGGCAATTCACCCCTCCACTTT. Encoded protein: CASSHSIGRTGGNSPLHF. V and J are TRBV14 and TRBJ1-6, with 7 bases that match TRBD1. V lost 6 bases and J lost 7; bases outside the gene matches: 18. The CDR3 loop spans 18 amino acids. CDR1 is SGHDN and CDR2 is FVKESK in the germline V gene.

This clone has a handful of counts. The chain joins TRBV9 to TRBJ2-3; 13 positions match TRBD2. The V gene's germline CDR1 is SGDLS and CDR2 YYNGEE. This CDR3 has 18 amino acids. V was clipped by 2 bases and J by 4 bases; unmatched bases: 10. This chain's CDR3 is CASSVKGTSGVGADTQYF. The CDR3 nucleotides read TGTGCCAGCAGCGTCAAAGGGACTAGCGGGGTTGGGGCAGATACGCAGTATTTT.

This clone occurred once. The rearrangement uses TRBV27 and TRBJ1-1, with 7 bases matching TRBD1. Trimming removed 6 bases from V and 4 bases from J; junction bases left unmatched: 8. Germline values: CDR1 MNHEY, CDR2 SMNVEV (reference sequence). This CDR3 comprises 14 residues. The chain's CDR3 is CASSRQGAGTEAFF. Written as DNA, the CDR3 is TGTGCCAGCAGCAGACAGGGAGCAGGCACTGAAGCTTTCTTT.

J is TRBJ1-5 and V is TRBV23-1; D is undetermined. TRBV23-1 is an open reading frame, and its role is uncertain. The V and J ends lost 0 bases and 0 bases respectively, with 9 bases between them. This CDR3 comprises 16 residues. The CDR3 loop is CASSQSAHYSNQPQHF. The CDR3 nucleotides read TGCGCCAGCAGTCAATCTGCACATTATAGCAATCAGCCCCAGCATTTT.

This chain joins TRBV19 and TRBJ2-5; 12 nucleotides agree with TRBD2. The CDR3 runs 20 residues. Germline V lookup: CDR1 LNHDA, CDR2 SQIVND (reference sequence). Trimming removed 0 bases from V and 5 bases from J; junction bases left unmatched: 16. In DNA form, the CDR3 reads TGTGCCAGTAGTATAGAGGCCCCCCGAGGACTAGCGGGGTTAGAGGAGACCCAGTACTTC. This gives the protein CASSIEAPRGLAGLEETQYF.

This clone turned up a few times. This chain links TRBV7-9 with TRBJ1-2, with D unresolved. The CDR3 contains 13 residues. V was clipped by 5 bases and J by 6 bases, with 13 bases between them. Per the germline V gene, CDR1 is SEHNR and CDR2 is FQNEAQ (reference sequence). CDR3 amino acids: CASSETERNGYTF. The CDR3 region has the DNA TGTGCCAGCAGCGAAACGGAGAGAAATGGCTACACCTTC.

The chain is built from TRBV7-9 and TRBJ2-3, with 7 bases identical to TRBD1. The junction had 11 bases not matched to a gene; V was cut back by 5 bases and J by 6 bases. Looked up from germline, CDR1 is SEHNR and CDR2 is FQNEAQ (reference sequence). The CDR3 loop spans 15 amino acids. CDR3 residues: CASSPGGQVADTQYF. The CDR3 nucleotides read TGTGCCAGCAGCCCAGGCGGACAGGTTGCGGATACGCAGTATTTT.

V gene TRBV15 combines with J gene TRBJ1-3; 10 bases align to TRBD1. Germline V gene data show CDR1 as LNHNV and CDR2 as YYDKDF (reference sequence). Trimming removed 0 bases from V and 0 bases from J; junction bases left unmatched: 2. This CDR3 spans 17 amino acids. CDR3 region: CATSRDGQGVSGNTIYF. DNA of the CDR3: TGTGCCACCAGCAGAGATGGACAGGGGGTCTCTGGAAACACCATATATTTT.

The chain combines TRBV15 with TRBJ1-5, with D tentatively TRBD1 (5 bases). This CDR3 spans 16 amino acids. V was trimmed by 4 bases and J by 0 bases, leaving 13 bases between them. Per germline, CDR1 LNHNV and CDR2 YYDKDF (reference sequence). As DNA, the CDR3 is TGTGCCACCAGCAAAGAACAGGCCTTTAGCAATCAGCCCCAGCATTTT. Its protein product is CATSKEQAFSNQPQHF.

This clone was seen a handful of times. The chain recombines TRBV7-2 with TRBJ1-2; possibly TRBD1 for D (5 bases). Germline V gene sequence: CDR1 SGHTA, CDR2 FQGNSA. Deletions cut 5 bases from V and 2 bases from J, with 15 bases between. The CDR3 is made up of 15 amino acids. The CDR3 sequence is CASSPWDRRNYGYTF. The DNA for the CDR3 is TGTGCCAGCAGCCCCTGGGACCGGAGAAACTATGGCTACACCTTC.

The CDR3 protein is CASSVGVGGYGYTF. The CDR3, as DNA: TGTGCCAGCAGCGTAGGTGTAGGGGGGTATGGCTACACCTTC. The chain employs TRBV9 and TRBJ1-2; D may be TRBD1 (6 bases). Trimming took off 0 bases at V and 5 bases at J, with 11 bases between the two ends. Germline V gives CDR1 SGDLS, CDR2 YYNGEE. This CDR3 spans 14 amino acids.

This clone occurred once. CDR3 sequence reads: CASRRPSGANVLTF. The CDR3 bases are TGTGCCAGCAGGCGGCCCTCTGGGGCCAACGTCCTGACTTTC. This chain joins TRBV6-1 and TRBJ2-6, with D hard to call. With 6 bases removed from V and 0 bases from J, the gap between germline ends came to 6 bases. Germline V gene data show CDR1 as MNHNS and CDR2 as SASEGT. CDR3 length: 14 amino acids.

The rearrangement joins TRBV7-9 to TRBJ2-7, with a possible D match to TRBD1 (6 bases). Germline CDR1 is SEHNR and CDR2 is FQNEAQ (reference sequence). V was pared by 1 base and J by 5 bases, with 15 bases between. The CDR3 sequence is 15 residues long. CDR3 loop: CASSLGTGLSHEQYF. CDR3 bases: TGTGCCAGCAGCTTAGGCACAGGGCTTAGCCACGAGCAGTACTTC.